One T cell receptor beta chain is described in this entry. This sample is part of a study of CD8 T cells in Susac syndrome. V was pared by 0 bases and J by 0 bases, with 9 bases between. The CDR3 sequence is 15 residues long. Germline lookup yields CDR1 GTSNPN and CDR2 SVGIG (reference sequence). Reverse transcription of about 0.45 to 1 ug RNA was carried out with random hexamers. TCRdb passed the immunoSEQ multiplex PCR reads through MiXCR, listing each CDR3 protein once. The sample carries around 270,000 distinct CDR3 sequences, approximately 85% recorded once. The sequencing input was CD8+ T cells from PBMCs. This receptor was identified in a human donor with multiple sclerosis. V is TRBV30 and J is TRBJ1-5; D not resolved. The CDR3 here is CAWSVNGASNQPQHF. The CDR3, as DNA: TGTGCCTGGAGTGTCAATGGCGCTAGCAATCAGCCCCAGCATTTT. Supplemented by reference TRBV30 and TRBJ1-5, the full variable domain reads SQTIHQWPATLVQPVGSPLSLECTVEGTSNPNLYWYRQAAGRGLQLLFYSVGIGQISSEVPQNLSASRPQDRQFILSSKKLLLSDSGFYLCAWSVNGASNQPQHFGDGTRLSIL.